This T cell receptor (beta chain) was profiled in a study of shared clonotypes between healthy human individuals. Trimming took off 0 bases at V and 1 base at J, with 18 bases between the two ends. Looked up from germline, CDR1 is LNHNV and CDR2 is YYDKDF (reference sequence). CDR3 length: 18 residues. This table comes from immunoSEQ multiplex PCR, and its TCRdb copy is limited to in-frame clones, with some not included. The sample yields about 1.9 million clones, around 93% seen once. CD45RO negativity and positive selection for CCR7 defined naive CD8 cells, a population that excluded terminally differentiated effector memory CD45RA+ cells.

The clonotype was recovered from a man aged 18 to 29 in good health. Some clones in this sample may be carry-over from other donors' samples. The source material was naive CD8+ T cells from PBMCs. The rearrangement links TRBV15 to TRBJ1-2; no clear D gene. The CDR3 DNA reads as TGTGCCACCAGCAGAGATTCGGCAGATGATTACCATAACTATGGCTACACCTTC. It is translated as CATSRDSADDYHNYGYTF.